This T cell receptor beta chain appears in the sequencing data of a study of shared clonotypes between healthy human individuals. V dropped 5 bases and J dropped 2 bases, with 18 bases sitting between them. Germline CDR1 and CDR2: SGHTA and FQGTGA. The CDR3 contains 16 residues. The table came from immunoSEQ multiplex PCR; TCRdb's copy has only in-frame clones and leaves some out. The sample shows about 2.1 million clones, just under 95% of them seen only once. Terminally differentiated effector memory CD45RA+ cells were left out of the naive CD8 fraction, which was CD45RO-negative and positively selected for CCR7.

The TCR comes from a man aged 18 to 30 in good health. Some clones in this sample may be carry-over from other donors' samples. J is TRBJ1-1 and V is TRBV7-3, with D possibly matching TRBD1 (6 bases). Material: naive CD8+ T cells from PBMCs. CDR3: CASSTRRGTRNTEAFF. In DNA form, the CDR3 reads TGTGCCAGCAGCACGAGGAGAGGGACACGAAACACTGAAGCTTTCTTT.